This T cell receptor (beta chain) is from a study of T cell responses to AZD1222 COVID-19 vaccine. Whole-study results and caveats: Elevations in Spike-specific TCR breadth and depth followed administration of two AZD1222 doses. Only a handful of individuals given AZD1222 were seropositive at baseline.

To note about this clone: The target antigen is unknown.

TCRdb keeps only in-frame clones here, not all; method: immunoSEQ multiplex PCR. The table includes about 42,000 clones, 65% to 85% detected once. This CDR3 is built from 16 residues. The V gene lost 6 bases and the J gene lost 11 bases, with 23 bases spanning the gap. The V gene's germline CDR1 is MGHDK and CDR2 SYGVNS. The source material was peripheral blood, sampled 28 days after the second AZD1222 dose. The chain uses TRBV25-1 and TRBJ1-6; tentatively, D is TRBD1 (5 bases). The receptor's source is an adult who received the AZD1222 COVID-19 vaccine. CDR3 protein: CASRMGGGTAEPPLHF. The CDR3 nucleotides read TGTGCCAGCAGGATGGGGGGAGGGACCGCAGAACCACCCCTCCACTTT.